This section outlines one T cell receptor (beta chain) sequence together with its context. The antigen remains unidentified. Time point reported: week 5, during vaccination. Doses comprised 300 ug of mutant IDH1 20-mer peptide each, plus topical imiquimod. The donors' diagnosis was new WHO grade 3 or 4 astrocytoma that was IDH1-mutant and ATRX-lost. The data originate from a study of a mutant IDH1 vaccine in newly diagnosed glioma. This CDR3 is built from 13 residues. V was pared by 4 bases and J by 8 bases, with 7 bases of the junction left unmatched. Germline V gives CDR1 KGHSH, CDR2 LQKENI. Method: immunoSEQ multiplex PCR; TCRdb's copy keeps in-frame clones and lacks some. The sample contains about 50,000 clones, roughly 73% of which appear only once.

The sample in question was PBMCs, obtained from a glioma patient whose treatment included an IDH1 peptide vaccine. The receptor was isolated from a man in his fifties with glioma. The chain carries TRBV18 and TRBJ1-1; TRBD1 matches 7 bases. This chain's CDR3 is CASSLMEGAEAFF. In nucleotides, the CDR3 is TGTGCCAGCTCACTGATGGAGGGGGCGGAAGCTTTCTTT. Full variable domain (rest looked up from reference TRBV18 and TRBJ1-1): NAGVMQNPRHLVRRRGQEARLRCSPMKGHSHVYWYRQLPEEGLKFMVYLQKENIIDESGMPKERFSAEFPKEGPSILRIQQVVRGDSAAYFCASSLMEGAEAFFGQGTRLTVV.